Presented here are 6 T cell receptor beta chains from one specimen sequenced in a study of T cell changes during pregnancy in multiple sclerosis. The data were produced by immunoSEQ multiplex PCR, yet TCRdb's version contains in-frame clones alone and is incomplete. The table shows 50,000 to 55,000 clones, with roughly 92% occurring only once. Sequenced material: CD4+ T cells from peripheral blood mononuclear cells, taken after pregnancy. Receptors were obtained from a female donor with multiple sclerosis, enrolled in a pregnancy study.

The table lists this clone with a count of one. CDR3 coding DNA: TGTGCCAGCAGTTTATTAGGTAGCGGGAGCGTTGAGCAGTTCTTC. Translation gives CASSLLGSGSVEQFF. V usage is TRBV28 and J usage is TRBJ2-1; 9 bases align to TRBD2. The CDR3 is 15 residues long. Unmatched junction bases numbered 7, after V lost 1 base and J lost 9 bases. Germline-derived CDR1 and CDR2 are MDHEN and SYDVKM.

This sequence joins TRBV19 and TRBJ1-1; 12 nucleotides agree with TRBD1. The CDR3 runs 17 residues. Germline V lookup: CDR1 LNHDA, CDR2 SQIVND (reference sequence). The V segment lost 5 bases and the J segment 1 base; nucleotides outside the gene matches: 8. Written as DNA, the CDR3 is TGTGCCAGTAGTTCCCGGGACAGGGGGCGAAGGAACACTGAAGCTTTCTTT. This encodes CASSSRDRGRRNTEAFF.

The chain joins TRBV4-1 to TRBJ2-5, with a weak D call TRBD2 (5 bases). The CDR3 is 14 amino acids. Germline loops: CDR1 MGHRA, CDR2 YSYEKL. Trimming took 2 bases from V and 5 from J, leaving 12 bases between them. In nucleotides, the CDR3 is TGCGCCAGCAGCCAACTACTAGTCACGGAGACCCAGTACTTC. It codes for CASSQLLVTETQYF.

The J gene is TRBJ2-3, the V gene TRBV7-2, with D maybe TRBD2 (6 bases). Looked up from germline, CDR1 is SGHTA and CDR2 is FQGNSA. The germline V and J ends were trimmed by 0 bases and 1 base, with 14 bases remaining between them. The CDR3 is 17 amino acids. The CDR3 nucleotides read TGTGCCAGCAGCTTAGCCCGGGGACTCATAGGCACAGATACGCAGTATTTT. It is translated as CASSLARGLIGTDTQYF.

V usage is TRBV4-2 and J usage is TRBJ2-3; TRBD2 aligns across 15 bases. The CDR3 contains 19 residues. The V segment lost 2 bases and the J segment 0 bases; nucleotides outside the gene matches: 6. Germline CDR1 LGHNA, CDR2 YNFKEQ. The DNA of the CDR3 is TGTGCCAGCAGCCAAAGTGGACTAGCGGGAGGGATTAGCACAGATACGCAGTATTTT. This translates into CASSQSGLAGGISTDTQYF.

The chain couples TRBV7-9 to TRBJ2-3; 7 bases match TRBD2. CDR1 is SEHNR and CDR2 is FQNEAQ in the germline V gene (reference sequence). The CDR3 length is 14 residues. Trimming took 5 bases from V and 6 from J; bases not matched to a gene: 8. The CDR3 protein is CASSGREGIDTQYF. As DNA, the CDR3 is TGTGCCAGCAGCGGGAGGGAGGGCATCGATACGCAGTATTTT.